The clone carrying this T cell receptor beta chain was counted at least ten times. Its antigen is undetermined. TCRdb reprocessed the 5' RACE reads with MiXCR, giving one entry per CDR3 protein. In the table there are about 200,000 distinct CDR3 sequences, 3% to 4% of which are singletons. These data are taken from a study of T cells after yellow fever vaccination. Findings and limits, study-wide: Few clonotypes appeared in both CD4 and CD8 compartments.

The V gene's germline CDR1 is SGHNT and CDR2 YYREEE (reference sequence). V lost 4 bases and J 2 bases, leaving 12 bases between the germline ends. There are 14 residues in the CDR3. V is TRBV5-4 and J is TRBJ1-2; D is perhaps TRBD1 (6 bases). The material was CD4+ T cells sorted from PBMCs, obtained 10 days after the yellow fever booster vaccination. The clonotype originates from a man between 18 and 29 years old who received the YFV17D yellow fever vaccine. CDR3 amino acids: CASSPTGQNYGYTF. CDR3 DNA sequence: TGTGCCAGCAGCCCCACCGGACAGAACTATGGCTACACCTTC.